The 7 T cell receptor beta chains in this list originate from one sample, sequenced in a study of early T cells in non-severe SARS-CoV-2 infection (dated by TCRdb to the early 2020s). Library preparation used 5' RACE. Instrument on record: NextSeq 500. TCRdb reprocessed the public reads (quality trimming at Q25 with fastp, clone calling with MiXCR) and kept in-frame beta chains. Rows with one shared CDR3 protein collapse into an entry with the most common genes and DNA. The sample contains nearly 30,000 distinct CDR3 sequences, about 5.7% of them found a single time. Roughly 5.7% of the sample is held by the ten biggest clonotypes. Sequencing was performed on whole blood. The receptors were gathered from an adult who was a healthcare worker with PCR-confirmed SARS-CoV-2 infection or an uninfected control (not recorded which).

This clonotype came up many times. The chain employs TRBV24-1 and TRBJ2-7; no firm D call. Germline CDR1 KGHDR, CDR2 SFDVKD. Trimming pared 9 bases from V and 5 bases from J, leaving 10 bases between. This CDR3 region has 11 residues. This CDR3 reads CATVSSDEQYF. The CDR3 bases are TGTGCCACCGTTTCATCCGACGAGCAGTACTTC.

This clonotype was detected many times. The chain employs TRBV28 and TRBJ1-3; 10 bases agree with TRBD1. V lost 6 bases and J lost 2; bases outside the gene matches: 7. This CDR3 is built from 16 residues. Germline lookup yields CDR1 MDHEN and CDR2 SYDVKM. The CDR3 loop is CASRAGQGEAGNTIYF. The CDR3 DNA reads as TGTGCCAGCAGAGCAGGACAGGGGGAGGCTGGAAACACCATATATTTT.

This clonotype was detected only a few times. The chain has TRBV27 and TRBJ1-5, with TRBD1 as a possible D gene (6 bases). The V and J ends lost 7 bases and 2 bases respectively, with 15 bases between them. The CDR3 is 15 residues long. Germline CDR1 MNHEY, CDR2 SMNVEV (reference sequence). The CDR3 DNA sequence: TGTGCCAGCATGGCAGGGGTCGGCGGCAATCAGCCCCAGCATTTT. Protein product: CASMAGVGGNQPQHF.

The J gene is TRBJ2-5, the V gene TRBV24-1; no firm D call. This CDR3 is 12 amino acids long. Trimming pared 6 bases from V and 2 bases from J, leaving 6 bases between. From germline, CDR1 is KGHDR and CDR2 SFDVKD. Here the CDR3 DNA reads TGTGCCACCAGTCAGAATCAAGAGACCCAGTACTTC. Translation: CATSQNQETQYF.

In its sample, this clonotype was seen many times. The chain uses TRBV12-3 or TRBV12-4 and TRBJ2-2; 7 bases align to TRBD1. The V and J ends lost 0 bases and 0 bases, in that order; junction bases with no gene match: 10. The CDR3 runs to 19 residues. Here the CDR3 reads CASSLALVAGGSNTGELFF. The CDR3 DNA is TGTGCCAGCAGTTTAGCGCTGGTAGCAGGGGGATCGAACACCGGGGAGCTGTTTTTT.

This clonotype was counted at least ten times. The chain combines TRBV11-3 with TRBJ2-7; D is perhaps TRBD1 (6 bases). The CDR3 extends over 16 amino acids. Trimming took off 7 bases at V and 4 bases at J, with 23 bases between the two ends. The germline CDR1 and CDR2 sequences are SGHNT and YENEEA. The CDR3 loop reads CASIPSGQGKGYEQYF. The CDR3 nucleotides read TGTGCCAGCATTCCTTCAGGGCAGGGGAAGGGGTACGAGCAGTACTTC.

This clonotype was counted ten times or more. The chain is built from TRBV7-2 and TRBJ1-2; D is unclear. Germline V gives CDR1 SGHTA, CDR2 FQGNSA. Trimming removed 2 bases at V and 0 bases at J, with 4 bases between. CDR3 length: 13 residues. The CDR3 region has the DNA TGTGCCAGCAGCTTAACAACTAACTATGGCTACACCTTC. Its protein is CASSLTTNYGYTF.